The 16 T cell receptor beta chains below all came from one sample that was sequenced in a study of T cells in women clearing cervical HPV infection. Here immunoSEQ multiplex PCR was the method, and the copy in TCRdb shows in-frame clones only, minus some. The sample data list 25,000 or so clones. Sequencing was carried out using blood buffy coat. These receptor sequences come from a woman aged 18-70 years with a cervical HPV16 infection that either progressed to CIN3+ or cleared (not recorded which).

As to this clone: Coverage ceases 3 residues before the CDR3 finishes, and the germline J gene fills in the end. The chain couples TRBV4-2 to TRBJ2-7, with D possibly TRBD2 on 6 matching bases. The CDR3 sequence is 16 residues long. Germline CDR1 is LGHNA and CDR2 is YNFKEQ. V lost 0 bases to trimming and J lost 3 bases, with 15 bases between them. CDR3 in amino acids: CASSQDYTSRNYEQYF. The part of the CDR3 DNA that was read is TGTGCCAGCAGCCAAGATTACACTAGCAGAAACTACGAG.

In regard to this clone: The sequence runs out 3 residues before the end of the CDR3; the remainder is reconstructed from the germline J gene. The gene calls are TRBV2 and TRBJ2-5; 7 bases map to TRBD1. V lost 6 bases, J lost 5 bases, and 15 bases stayed unmatched. There are 16 residues in the CDR3. CDR1 SNHLY and CDR2 FYNNEI come from the germline V gene. The sequenced CDR3 bases are TGTGCCAGCAGCGAGAGTCCCGGGACAGCTGGGGAGACC. Residues: CASSESPGTAGET. The entire CDR3 is CASSESPGTAGETQYF.

Notes on this clone: A read error may produce the germline difference seen at one junction end. The read ends 3 residues shy of where the CDR3 ends; the end is completed using the germline J gene. Other DNA sequences from this sample encode an identical CDR3 as well. The chain recombines TRBV5-1 with TRBJ1-3; the match to TRBD1 covers 7 bases. The CDR3 runs to 15 residues. Germline V gene data show CDR1 as SGHRS and CDR2 as YFSETQ. The CDR3 region is CASSPTGVGGNTIYF. The sequenced CDR3 bases are TGCGCCAGCAGCCCCACAGGGGTTGGTGGAAACACG.

To note about this clone: The read finishes 3 residues shy of the CDR3 end, and the germline J gene is used to complete it. V gene TRBV10-3 combines with J gene TRBJ2-7; TRBD1 agrees at 7 bases. CDR3 size: 14 residues. Germline CDR1 reads ENHRY; CDR2 reads SYGVKD. Trimming removed 4 bases from V and 0 bases from J; junction bases left unmatched: 3. CDR3 residues: CAISGDSSSYEQYF. Incomplete CDR3 DNA: TGTGCCATCAGTGGGGACAGCAGCTCCTACGAG.

Of note for this clone: The read ends 3 residues shy of where the CDR3 ends; the end is completed using the germline J gene. This chain links TRBV5-8 with TRBJ1-4; D gene ambiguous. The CDR3 extends over 12 amino acids. Germline V gene data show CDR1 as SGHTS and CDR2 as YDEGEE. Trimming stripped 1 base from V and 10 bases from J, with 8 bases between. CDR3 DNA, as far as it was read: TGTGCCAGCAGCTTGCGGGTTGGAAAA. This translates into CASSLRVGK. The CDR3 in its entirety is CASSLRVGKLFF.

In regard to this clone: The read ends 3 residues shy of where the CDR3 ends; the end is completed using the germline J gene. The V gene is TRBV19, the J gene TRBJ2-4; perhaps TRBD2 as D (6 bases). Germline CDR1 is LNHDA and CDR2 is SQIVND (reference sequence). CDR3 length equals 13 residues. Incomplete CDR3 DNA: TGTGCCAGTTGGGGACTCTCTGGGGGTCAT. Residues: CASWGLSGGH. The whole CDR3 protein reads CASWGLSGGHQYF.

To note about this clone: The read ends 3 residues shy of where the CDR3 ends; the end is completed using the germline J gene. The gene calls are TRBV19 and TRBJ2-3; perhaps TRBD1 as D (6 bases). Germline V gene sequence: CDR1 LNHDA, CDR2 SQIVND (reference sequence). CDR3 length: 16 residues. The part of the CDR3 DNA that was read is TGTGCCAGTAGTATACAGGGTCAGGGGTTCAATCAGCCG. This gives the protein CASSIQGQGFNQP. The whole CDR3 region reads CASSIQGQGFNQPQYF. The full variable domain, with the rest looked up from reference TRBV19 and TRBJ2-3, is DGGITQSPKYLFRKEGQNVTLSCEQNLNHDAMYWYRQDPGQGLRLIYYSQIVNDFQKGDIAEGYSVSREKKESFPLTVTSAQKNPTAFYLCASSIQGQGFNQPQYFGPGTRLTVL.

CDR3 DNA (partial): TGTGCCAGCAGCTTAGACCGGGGAAACACC. It specifies CASSLDRGNT. The full CDR3 sequence reads CASSLDRGNTIYF. The rearrangement joins TRBV11-2 to TRBJ1-3; D is unclear. The missing CDR3 end, 3 residues past where the read stops, is filled in from the germline J gene. The CDR3 extends over 13 amino acids. V shed 0 bases and J shed 4 bases, with 4 bases lying between them. CDR1 SGHAT and CDR2 FQNNGV come from the germline V gene.

Points on this clone: The read ends 3 residues before the CDR3 terminus; that terminus is restored from the germline J gene. The rearrangement joins TRBV2 to TRBJ2-2; tentatively, D is TRBD1 (5 bases). CDR3 length: 13 residues. CDR1 and CDR2 from the germline V gene are SNHLY and FYNNEI. The covered CDR3 bases are TGTGCCAGCAAAGGGCATGGGGCCAACGTG. The encoded protein is CASKGHGANV. The complete CDR3 sequence is CASKGHGANVLFF.

Details on this clone: The read falls 3 residues short of the CDR3 end, and the missing part is taken from the germline J gene. The rearrangement links TRBV28 to TRBJ2-3, with 7 bases that match TRBD2. The germline V gene encodes CDR1 MDHEN and CDR2 SYDVKM. CDR3 length: 16 amino acids. Germline trimming cut 5 bases from V and 0 bases from J; bases unmatched to any gene: 8. The sequenced CDR3 bases are TGTGCCAGCAGTACCCCCCTAGCGGCTAGCACAGATACG. The encoded protein is CASSTPLAASTDT. The entire CDR3 protein reads CASSTPLAASTDTQYF.

Concerning this clone itself: The CDR3 end falls 3 residues outside the read, so it is completed with the germline J gene. The V gene is TRBV6-2 or TRBV6-3, the J gene TRBJ1-1, with unresolved D. Trimming stripped 2 bases from V and 1 base from J, with 8 bases between. The length of the CDR3 is 14 residues. Germline V gene sequence: CDR1 MNHEY, CDR2 SVGEGT. The CDR3 sequence is CASSYPPGNTEAFF. Partial CDR3 DNA: TGTGCCAGCAGTTACCCCCCAGGGAACACTGAA.

For this clone: The DNA ends 3 residues before the CDR3 does, and the rest of the CDR3 is filled in from the germline J gene. This chain connects TRBV7-8 to TRBJ2-1; D is possibly TRBD1 (6 bases). CDR1 and CDR2 from the germline V gene are SGHVS and FQNEAQ. Trimming shortened V by 5 bases and J by 0 bases, and 14 bases separated the two germline ends. The CDR3 length is 16 residues. CDR3 in amino acids: CASSLRDTGSYNEQFF. The sequenced CDR3 bases are TGTGCCAGCAGCCTCCGGGACACGGGCTCCTACAATGAG.

As regards this clone: The read terminates 3 residues before the CDR3 end, so the remaining end is supplied by the germline J gene. V usage is TRBV19 and J usage is TRBJ2-4, with 7 bases identical to TRBD1. Germline V CDR1 and CDR2: LNHDA, SQIVND (reference sequence). The CDR3 consists of 13 residues. The CDR3 here is CASSPGTDYGQYF. CDR3 DNA (partial): TGTGCCAGTAGTCCCGGGACAGACTATGGT.

This chain's CDR3 is CASSRGQGPSNYGYTF. CDR3 bases read: TGTGCCAGCAGCCGCGGACAGGGACCATCTAACTATGGC. The rearrangement joins TRBV14 to TRBJ1-2; TRBD1 matches at 8 bases. The read terminates 3 residues ahead of where the CDR3 ends, so the germline J gene completes it. This CDR3 has 16 residues. CDR1 is SGHDN and CDR2 is FVKESK in the germline V gene. The ends lost 4 bases at V and 0 bases at J; junction bases unmatched: 7.

About this clone: The read finishes 3 residues shy of the CDR3 end, and the germline J gene is used to complete it. The V and J genes are TRBV6-2 or TRBV6-3 and TRBJ2-3; 9 bases are shared with TRBD1. CDR3 length equals 17 residues. The V gene end was trimmed by 8 bases and the J gene end by 3 bases; junction bases not matched to a gene: 15. The germline gives CDR1 MNHEY, CDR2 SVGEGT. CDR3 DNA, as far as it was read: TGTGCCAGCGCCACTCTCGCCGGGACAGGGAGGACAGATACG. Amino acids: CASATLAGTGRTDT. The whole CDR3 protein is CASATLAGTGRTDTQYF.

By frequency, this clone registers medium-sized (0.01 to 0.1%). Coverage ceases 3 residues before the CDR3 finishes, and the germline J gene fills in the end. This sequence joins TRBV10-3 and TRBJ2-7; 8 bases map to TRBD1. V dropped 9 bases and J dropped 3; count of bases not matched to a gene: 13. Germline assignment: CDR1 ENHRY and CDR2 SYGVKD. The CDR3 length is 15 residues. CDR3 sequence: CAMQEGQGTFYEQYF. The CDR3 bases that were read are TGTGCCATGCAAGAAGGACAGGGAACATTCTACGAG.